Listed here are 29 T cell receptor beta chains from one sample, sequenced in a study of CXCR3-negative and CXCR3-positive naive CD8 T cells. Study results and caveats: For CXCR3-positive naive cells, TRB CDR3s were more hydrophobic than those of CXCR3-negative naive cells.

No antigen has been assigned to these receptors. Libraries were UMI-labeled 5' RACE TRB cDNA. TCRdb reprocessed the 5' RACE reads, with one entry per CDR3 protein and no DNA. Recorded for this sample: 140,000 to 150,000 distinct CDR3 sequences. The specimen was naive CXCR3+ CD8+ T cells from blood. Documented subset: CD45RO-CCR7+CD27+CD95- naive CD8+ T cells expressing CXCR3 (TNR3+). The receptors derive from a human donor in good health. Some clones in this sample may be carry-over from other donors' samples.

The chain recombines TRBV11-2 with TRBJ2-1; the TRBD2 assignment by TCRdb is unverifiable without DNA. Germline assignment: CDR1 SGHAT and CDR2 FQNNGV. This CDR3 spans 18 amino acids. This CDR3 reads CASSPRDRGLAGGNEQFF.

The chain recombines TRBV29-1 with TRBJ2-7; without DNA, the TCRdb call of TRBD1 cannot be checked. The germline gives CDR1 SQVTM, CDR2 ANQGSEA. The CDR3 is made up of 13 amino acids. The CDR3 here is CSVRGTGSYEQYF.

This CDR3 reads CASSPEGDTYEQYF. V is TRBV9 and J is TRBJ2-7; TCRdb's assignment of TRBD1 cannot be checked, as there is no DNA. The germline CDR1 and CDR2 sequences are SGDLS and YYNGEE. There are 14 residues in the CDR3.

This chain joins TRBV10-1 and TRBJ2-7; the D call of TRBD1 rests on TCRdb alone, since no DNA is present to check it. CDR1 WNHNN and CDR2 SYGVQD come from the germline V gene (reference sequence). This CDR3 has 13 amino acids. The CDR3 sequence: CASSETGTYEQYF.

V gene TRBV12-3 or TRBV12-4 combines with J gene TRBJ1-2; the TRBD1 assignment by TCRdb is unverifiable without DNA. This CDR3 contains 13 residues. This CDR3 reads CASSLGLGVGYTF.

The chain carries TRBV5-1 and TRBJ2-2; TCRdb returns TRBD1, unconfirmable since there is no DNA. There are 14 residues in the CDR3. Germline loops: CDR1 SGHRS, CDR2 YFSETQ. CDR3: CASSFTGNTGELFF.

This chain joins TRBV6-6 and TRBJ1-5. The CDR3 has 13 residues. Germline loops: CDR1 MNHNY, CDR2 SVGAGI (reference sequence). CDR3 amino acids: CASTAGNNQPQHF.

The chain employs TRBV29-1 and TRBJ2-7. CDR3 length: 13 amino acids. From germline, CDR1 is SQVTM and CDR2 ANQGSEA. CDR3 residues: CSVEVGYSYEQYF.

V and J are TRBV5-1 and TRBJ2-1; TCRdb indicates TRBD1, and absent DNA this call remains unverified. Per germline, CDR1 SGHRS and CDR2 YFSETQ. The CDR3 has 17 amino acids. The CDR3 sequence: CASSLARAGSGDNEQFF. The full variable domain, its missing parts supplied by reference TRBV5-1 and TRBJ2-1, is KAGVTQTPRYLIKTRGQQVTLSCSPISGHRSVSWYQQTPGQGLQFLFEYFSETQRNKGNFPGRFSGRQFSNSRSEMNVSTLELGDSALYLCASSLARAGSGDNEQFFGPGTRLTVL.

CDR3 protein: CASSPPVSGGPGEQFF. The J gene is TRBJ2-1, the V gene TRBV7-9; there is no DNA to check the TCRdb D call of TRBD2. Per the germline V gene, CDR1 is SEHNR and CDR2 is FQNEAQ (reference sequence). The CDR3 spans 16 residues. Together with reference TRBV7-9 and TRBJ2-1, the CDR3 gives the full variable domain: DTGVSQNPRHKITKRGQNVTFRCDPISEHNRLYWYRQTLGQGPEFLTYFQNEAQLEKSRLLSDRFSAERPKGSFSTLEIQRTEQGDSAMYLCASSPPVSGGPGEQFFGPGTRLTVL.

The chain joins TRBV28 to TRBJ2-3; without DNA, the TCRdb call of TRBD2 cannot be checked. This CDR3 has 14 amino acids. The germline V gene encodes CDR1 MDHEN and CDR2 SYDVKM. CDR3 sequence: CASNLAGLTDTQYF.

The CDR3 sequence is CASSLVPSGTGGWVDTQYF. V and J are TRBV7-9 and TRBJ2-3; TCRdb selects TRBD1, and the lack of DNA leaves this call unchecked. Germline V gives CDR1 SEHNR, CDR2 FQNEAQ (reference sequence). This CDR3 is built from 19 residues. Supplemented by reference TRBV7-9 and TRBJ2-3, the full variable domain reads DTGVSQNPRHKITKRGQNVTFRCDPISEHNRLYWYRQTLGQGPEFLTYFQNEAQLEKSRLLSDRFSAERPKGSFSTLEIQRTEQGDSAMYLCASSLVPSGTGGWVDTQYFGPGTRLTVL.

This chain joins TRBV29-1 and TRBJ2-1; TCRdb names TRBD2, which stays unverified in the absence of DNA. This CDR3 comprises 13 residues. Germline CDR1 is SQVTM and CDR2 is ANQGSEA. CDR3 loop: CSVWTSGRNEQFF.

V and J are TRBV29-1 and TRBJ2-7; the TCRdb call, TRBD2, lacks DNA for checking. The CDR3 is 14 residues long. Germline V gene data show CDR1 as SQVTM and CDR2 as ANQGSEA. Here the CDR3 reads CSVLPAGASYEQYF.

The chain links TRBV6-5 to TRBJ2-3; TCRdb's assignment of TRBD2 cannot be checked, as there is no DNA. The CDR3 has 15 amino acids. Germline lookup yields CDR1 MNHEY and CDR2 SVGAGI. The CDR3 loop is CASSYLSPPTDTQYF.

The CDR3 spells CATSRTNLPGVPLTKNIQYF. This rearrangement joins TRBV15 to TRBJ2-4; absent DNA, TCRdb's TRBD1 call cannot be checked. Per germline, CDR1 LNHNV and CDR2 YYDKDF (reference sequence). This CDR3 is 20 amino acids long.

This CDR3 is CASSQGQGVEQYF. The rearrangement uses TRBV3-1 and TRBJ2-7; the D gene TCRdb calls, TRBD1, cannot be checked with no DNA. CDR3 length: 13 amino acids. CDR1 is LGHDT, CDR2 YNNKEL, per germline (reference sequence).

The chain joins TRBV11-1 to TRBJ2-7. CDR3 length: 14 amino acids. Germline V gives CDR1 SGHAT, CDR2 FQDESV (reference sequence). CDR3 protein: CASSLVTDIGEQYF.

This chain links TRBV7-8 with TRBJ1-3. CDR1 SGHVS and CDR2 FQNEAQ come from the germline V gene. CDR3 size: 16 residues. CDR3 in amino acids: CASSLYDRSSGNTIYF.

The chain employs TRBV7-9 and TRBJ2-1; TCRdb picks TRBD2, but there is no DNA to check that call. The CDR3 sequence is 15 residues long. Germline CDR1 SEHNR, CDR2 FQNEAQ (reference sequence). CDR3 region: CASSPSGGPNNEQFF.

The J gene is TRBJ2-7, the V gene TRBV18; as DNA is missing, the TRBD1 call by TCRdb cannot be tested. The CDR3 runs to 13 residues. Germline V gene data show CDR1 as KGHSH and CDR2 as LQKENI. The CDR3 spells CAGSPGTAIEQYF. Filled out from reference TRBV18 and TRBJ2-7, the complete variable domain reads NAGVMQNPRHLVRRRGQEARLRCSPMKGHSHVYWYRQLPEEGLKFMVYLQKENIIDESGMPKERFSAEFPKEGPSILRIQQVVRGDSAAYFCAGSPGTAIEQYFGPGTRLTVT.

CDR3 amino acids: CASSSGTTKYSYNEQFF. V usage is TRBV5-1 and J usage is TRBJ2-1; TCRdb gives TRBD2 as the D gene, but with no DNA this cannot be confirmed. The CDR3 has 17 amino acids. Germline CDR1 and CDR2: SGHRS and YFSETQ. The full variable domain, rest sourced from reference TRBV5-1 and TRBJ2-1, is KAGVTQTPRYLIKTRGQQVTLSCSPISGHRSVSWYQQTPGQGLQFLFEYFSETQRNKGNFPGRFSGRQFSNSRSEMNVSTLELGDSALYLCASSSGTTKYSYNEQFFGPGTRLTVL.

The chain carries TRBV9 and TRBJ2-1; as DNA is missing, the TRBD2 call by TCRdb cannot be tested. Germline V lookup: CDR1 SGDLS, CDR2 YYNGEE. The CDR3 loop spans 15 amino acids. The CDR3 is CASSASGLGDNEQFF.

This chain joins TRBV2 and TRBJ2-7; TCRdb designates TRBD2, a call that cannot be tested without DNA. This CDR3 comprises 13 residues. Germline-derived CDR1 and CDR2 are SNHLY and FYNNEI. The CDR3 spells CASTWTSSYEQYF.

The gene calls are TRBV29-1 and TRBJ2-3; checking the TCRdb D call of TRBD1 is not possible without DNA. Per germline, CDR1 SQVTM and CDR2 ANQGSEA. The CDR3 sequence is 15 residues long. CDR3 loop: CSVEEGIQVEDTQYF.

This CDR3 reads CASSLAGAGDTQYF. V is TRBV7-2 and J is TRBJ2-3; with no DNA, the TCRdb D assignment of TRBD1 cannot be verified. CDR3 length: 14 residues. CDR1 is SGHTA, CDR2 FQGNSA, per germline.

V is TRBV6-6 and J is TRBJ1-1; the TCRdb D gene call, TRBD1, has no DNA to confirm it. This CDR3 is 13 amino acids long. Germline loops: CDR1 MNHNY, CDR2 SVGAGI (reference sequence). CDR3: CASRWDRAGEAFF.

The V call is TRBV7-3, the J call TRBJ2-7. Germline V gives CDR1 SGHTA, CDR2 FQGTGA. The CDR3 is 13 amino acids. The CDR3 spells CASSSDHGDEQYF. The entire variable domain, with the rest obtained from reference TRBV7-3 and TRBJ2-7, is as follows: GAGVSQTPSNKVTEKGKYVELRCDPISGHTALYWYRQSLGQGPEFLIYFQGTGAADDSGLPNDRFFAVRPEGSVSTLKIQRTERGDSAVYLCASSSDHGDEQYFGPGTRLTVT.

This clonotype counts as medium-sized by frequency. This sequence joins TRBV7-6 and TRBJ2-1; there is no DNA to check the TCRdb D call of TRBD2. Germline V lookup: CDR1 SGHVS, CDR2 FNYEAQ. CDR3 length: 15 residues. This CDR3 reads CASSSGLAGVLEQFF.